A single sample gave rise to the 20 T cell receptor beta chains below, sequenced in a study of CD8 T cells in ankylosing spondylitis. Study results and caveats: Seemingly distinctive of ankylosing spondylitis blood was a TCR beta motif formed by eight highly homologous variants.

TCRdb processed the 5' RACE reads anew with MiXCR; each CDR3 protein has one entry. The table records 700,000 or so distinct CDR3 sequences, around a fifth of them present only once. Antigens for these TCRs are unknown. The sequenced sample consisted of blood, either unsorted or a sorted T cell fraction (not recorded which). These receptors were taken from a male donor with ankylosing spondylitis.

This clonotype was counted a few times. This chain uses TRBV29-1 with TRBJ2-5, with TRBD2 as a possible D gene (6 bases). Trimming removed 3 bases at V and 4 bases at J, with 9 bases between. Germline CDR1 and CDR2: SQVTM and ANQGSEA. CDR3 size: 12 residues. CDR3 bases: TGCAGCGTTGAGTGGGGAGGAGAGACCCAGTACTTC. This gives the protein CSVEWGGETQYF. Full variable domain (remainder filled in from reference TRBV29-1 and TRBJ2-5): SAVISQKPSRDICQRGTSLTIQCQVDSQVTMMFWYRQQPGQSLTLIATANQGSEATYESGFVIDKFPISRPNLTFSTLTVSNMSPEDSSIYLCSVEWGGETQYFGPGTRLLVL.

The table lists this clonotype with many counts. The rearrangement links TRBV18 to TRBJ1-5; D not resolved. Trimming cost V 3 bases and J 3 bases, with 6 bases left between them. Germline lookup yields CDR1 KGHSH and CDR2 LQKENI. The CDR3 is 13 residues long. The CDR3 reads CASSPGANQPQHF. Here the CDR3 DNA reads TGTGCCAGCTCACCCGGAGCCAATCAGCCCCAGCATTTT.

Only one count was recorded for this clonotype. The junction and the germline gene differ at one end; a read error may be behind it. The chain employs TRBV4-2 and TRBJ2-3; tentatively, D is TRBD2 (6 bases). Germline assignment: CDR1 LGHNA and CDR2 YNFKEQ. The CDR3 has 16 residues. The CDR3 coding sequence is TGCGCCAGCAGCCAAGATCTGCCTAGCGGCACAGATACGCAGTATTTT. It yields the protein CASSQDLPSGTDTQYF.

Only a few counts were recorded for this clonotype. This chain links TRBV20-1 with TRBJ2-7; D perhaps matches TRBD2 (7 bases). The CDR3 is 14 amino acids. Trimming took 6 bases from V and 6 from J, leaving 21 bases between them. Looked up from germline, CDR1 is DFQATT and CDR2 is SNEGSKA (reference sequence). CDR3 residues: CSATTGGPNTEQYF. The CDR3 DNA reads TGCAGTGCCACGACCGGGGGGCCGAACACCGAGCAGTACTTC.

This clonotype was counted many times. CDR3 DNA sequence: TGCGCCAGCAGCCAAGATCGTGGGACCTACAATGAGCAGTTCTTC. Encoded protein: CASSQDRGTYNEQFF. The chain combines TRBV4-1 with TRBJ2-1; D is undetermined. V dropped 0 bases and J dropped 2 bases, with 8 bases sitting between them. Looked up from germline, CDR1 is MGHRA and CDR2 is YSYEKL. The CDR3 has 15 residues.

The V gene is TRBV15, the J gene TRBJ2-3; 12 nucleotides agree with TRBD1. This CDR3 has 16 amino acids. Germline assignment: CDR1 LNHNV and CDR2 YYDKDF (reference sequence). Trimming removed 3 bases from V and 4 bases from J; junction bases left unmatched: 5. The CDR3, as DNA: TGTGCCACCAGCAGGGGACAGGGGGCTTATGCAGATACGCAGTATTTT. Encoded protein: CATSRGQGAYADTQYF.

The chain is built from TRBV12-3 or TRBV12-4 and TRBJ1-6; D is unclear. The V end was cut by 3 bases, the J end by 5 bases, with 14 bases between. The CDR3 is 16 residues long. DNA for the CDR3: TGTGCCAGCAGTTTCGCGGGCCTAGAACATAATTCACCCCTCCACTTT. Its protein product is CASSFAGLEHNSPLHF.

This clonotype was detected only a few times. This chain links TRBV7-9 with TRBJ2-2; TRBD2 matches 8 bases. The CDR3 is made up of 16 amino acids. J gave up 3 bases and V 1 base, and 4 bases lay outside the gene matches. From germline, CDR1 is SEHNR and CDR2 FQNEAQ (reference sequence). DNA for the CDR3: TGTGCCAGCAGCTTAGACAGCGGGGGACACACCGGGGAGCTGTTTTTT. This encodes CASSLDSGGHTGELFF. Full variable domain (remainder filled in from reference TRBV7-9 and TRBJ2-2): DTGVSQNPRHKITKRGQNVTFRCDPISEHNRLYWYRQTLGQGPEFLTYFQNEAQLEKSRLLSDRFSAERPKGSFSTLEIQRTEQGDSAMYLCASSLDSGGHTGELFFGEGSRLTVL.

This clonotype was counted many times. V is TRBV19 and J is TRBJ2-1; 7 bases are shared with TRBD2. CDR1 and CDR2 from the germline V gene are LNHDA and SQIVND (reference sequence). V lost 5 bases to trimming and J lost 1 base; unmatched junction nucleotides: 2. The CDR3 is 14 residues long. CDR3 DNA: TGTGCCAGTAGTCGGCGGGGGTCCTACAATGAGCAGTTCTTC. Its protein product is CASSRRGSYNEQFF.

The CDR3 loop reads CASSQGPGGTFLSGYTF. The DNA for the CDR3 is TGCGCCAGCAGCCAAGGGCCAGGGGGAACGTTCCTTTCTGGCTACACCTTC. The chain links TRBV4-3 to TRBJ1-2; 7 bases line up with TRBD1. Unmatched junction bases numbered 15, after V lost 1 base and J lost 7 bases. The V gene's germline CDR1 is LGHNA and CDR2 YSLEER. The CDR3 is 17 residues long.

The chain employs TRBV12-3 or TRBV12-4 and TRBJ2-7, with TRBD2 identical over 10 bases. The CDR3 length is 15 residues. J lost 5 bases, V lost 5 bases, and 9 bases had no gene match. CDR3 DNA sequence: TGTGCCAGCAGTGGAAGCGGGAGGGCCTTCAACGAGCAGTACTTC. Protein: CASSGSGRAFNEQYF.

The chain is built from TRBV12-3 or TRBV12-4 and TRBJ1-2; D is uncertain. V lost 3 bases, J lost 6 bases, and 8 bases lay in between. The CDR3 sequence is 12 residues long. Here the CDR3 DNA reads TGTGCCAGCAGTTTCACAGCAAATGGCTACACCTTC. Its protein is CASSFTANGYTF.

The chain links TRBV24-1 to TRBJ2-3; 8 bases agree with TRBD2. The ends lost 4 bases at V and 3 bases at J; junction bases unmatched: 8. The CDR3 runs to 16 residues. Germline CDR1 KGHDR, CDR2 SFDVKD. CDR3 protein: CATSDSGTRGTDTQYF. In DNA form, the CDR3 reads TGTGCCACCAGTGACTCCGGGACTAGAGGGACAGATACGCAGTATTTT.

This clonotype was seen only once. The J gene is TRBJ2-7, the V gene TRBV6-1; 8 bases fit TRBD2. V gave up 6 bases and J gave up 4 bases; unmatched junction bases: 11. The CDR3 extends over 15 amino acids. Looked up from germline, CDR1 is MNHNS and CDR2 is SASEGT. The CDR3 DNA reads as TGTGCCAGCAGCCTGGGAGCGGGAGATCGGTACGAGCAGTACTTC. Protein product: CASSLGAGDRYEQYF.

Only a few counts were recorded for this clonotype. The chain employs TRBV24-1 and TRBJ1-5; D ambiguous. V lost 4 bases, J lost 1 base, and 10 bases lay in between. The CDR3 extends over 15 amino acids. From germline, CDR1 is KGHDR and CDR2 SFDVKD. DNA of the CDR3: TGTGCCACCAGTGAAGGAGTAGGGAGCAATCAGCCCCAGCATTTT. The encoded protein is CATSEGVGSNQPQHF.

This clonotype was recorded a few times. The CDR3: CASSKHGSNEKLFF. The CDR3, as DNA: TGTGCCAGCAGTAAGCATGGGTCTAATGAAAAACTGTTTTTT. The chain combines TRBV27 with TRBJ1-4; the D is unclear. The CDR3 runs to 14 residues. Germline CDR1 reads MNHEY; CDR2 reads SMNVEV (reference sequence). The V gene lost 5 bases and the J gene lost 3 bases, with 10 bases spanning the gap.

Regarding this clonotype: A read error may produce the germline difference seen at one junction end. CDR3 protein: CANSQGASGVPNYGYTF. CDR3 DNA: TGTGCCAACAGTCAGGGGGCCTCCGGCGTTCCTAACTATGGCTACACCTTC. This chain uses TRBV10-3 with TRBJ1-2; 8 nucleotides align to TRBD1. Per the germline V gene, CDR1 is ENHRY and CDR2 is SYGVKD. CDR3 size: 17 residues.

This rearrangement joins TRBV11-2 to TRBJ2-3; D perhaps matches TRBD2 (5 bases). This CDR3 spans 16 amino acids. CDR1 and CDR2 (germline): SGHAT, FQNNGV. Trimming took 2 bases from V and 4 from J, leaving 16 bases between them. The CDR3 is CASSLREVPLPDTQYF. CDR3 nucleotides: TGTGCCAGCAGCTTACGGGAAGTTCCCCTCCCAGATACGCAGTATTTT.

The chain employs TRBV12-3 or TRBV12-4 and TRBJ1-2, with TRBD1 matching over 8 bases. V trimming: 6 bases; J trimming: 5 bases; junction bases outside the gene matches: 11. The CDR3 is 15 amino acids. The CDR3 DNA is TGTGCCAGCAGCCTTCAAGGACAGGGACGATATGGCTACACCTTC. It specifies CASSLQGQGRYGYTF.

There are a few counts of this clonotype. The chain is built from TRBV5-1 and TRBJ2-1; tentatively, D is TRBD1 (7 bases). The CDR3 length is 15 residues. Germline V CDR1 and CDR2: SGHRS, YFSETQ. The V and J ends lost 1 base and 5 bases respectively, with 13 bases between them. In nucleotides, the CDR3 is TGCGCCAGCAGCTTGTCCAGGGGGGCCGACAATGAGCAGTTCTTC. It yields the protein CASSLSRGADNEQFF.